This TCR beta chain was sequenced during a study of cytomegalovirus exposure and HLA in healthy donors. CDR1 WNHNN and CDR2 SYGVQD come from the germline V gene (reference sequence). This CDR3 is 12 amino acids long. The ends were cut back, 5 bases at V and 5 bases at J, with 9 bases in the middle. With respect to this clone: The antigen is unknown.

The primer mix had 60 Vbeta and 13 Jbeta primers. Profiling relied on immunoSEQ multiplex PCR, and the TCRdb table lists in-frame clones only, not all of them. The top ten hold around 1.4% of the sample, which has tens of thousands of clones, 76% seen once. Study-wide points: An assumption of roughly uniform sequencing depth across donors underlay the presence/absence analyses. Later on, analysis showed that most CMV-associated TCR beta chains appeared to be HLA-restricted.

The rearrangement joins TRBV10-1 to TRBJ1-2, with D tentatively TRBD1 (6 bases). Sequenced sample: PBMCs. The sequence came from a male donor in good health and CMV-seronegative. The CDR3 sequence: CASSRTVYGYTF. In nucleotides, the CDR3 is TGCGCCAGCAGTCGGACAGTTTATGGCTACACCTTC.